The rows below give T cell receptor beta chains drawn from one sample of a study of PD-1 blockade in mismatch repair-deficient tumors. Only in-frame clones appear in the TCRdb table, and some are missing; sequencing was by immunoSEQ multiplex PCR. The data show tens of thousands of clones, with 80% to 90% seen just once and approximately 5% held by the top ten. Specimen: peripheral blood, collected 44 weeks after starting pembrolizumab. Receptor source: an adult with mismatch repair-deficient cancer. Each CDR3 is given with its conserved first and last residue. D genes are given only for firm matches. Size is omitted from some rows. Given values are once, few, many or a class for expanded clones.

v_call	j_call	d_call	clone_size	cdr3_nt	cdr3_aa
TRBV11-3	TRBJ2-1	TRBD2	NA	TGTGCCAGCAGCTTAGGGGGCAGCGGGAGTGCAAATGAGCAGTTCTTC	CASSLGGSGSANEQFF
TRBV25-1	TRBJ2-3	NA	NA	TGTGCCAGCAGTGACTTCACAGATACGCAGTATTTT	CASSDFTDTQYF
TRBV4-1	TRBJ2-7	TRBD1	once	TGCGCCAGCAGCCACGGGACAGCGATAATCTACGAGCAGTACTTC	CASSHGTAIIYEQYF
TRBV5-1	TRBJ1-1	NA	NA	TGCGCCAGCAGCTCGGACGGCTACACTGAAGCTTTCTTT	CASSSDGYTEAFF
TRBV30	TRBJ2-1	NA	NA	TGTGCCTGGATCGCCGCCACCTCCTACAATGAGCAGTTCTTC	CAWIAATSYNEQFF
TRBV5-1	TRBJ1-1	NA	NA	TGCGCCAGCAGCTTTGAGGGGCGAATCGACACTGAAGCTTTCTTT	CASSFEGRIDTEAFF
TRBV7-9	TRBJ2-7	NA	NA	TGTGCCAGCGGGCAGTTCGACGAGCAGTACTTC	CASGQFDEQYF
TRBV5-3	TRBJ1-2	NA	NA	TGTGCCAGAAGCTTGTGGGGATGTTATGGCTACACCTTC	CARSLWGCYGYTF
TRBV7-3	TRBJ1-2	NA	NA	TGTGCCAGCAGCTTTGCCCGGGGTCATGGCTACACCTTC	CASSFARGHGYTF
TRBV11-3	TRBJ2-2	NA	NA	TGTGCCAGCAGCCCTATCTCCGGGGACACCGGGGAGCTGTTTTTT	CASSPISGDTGELFF
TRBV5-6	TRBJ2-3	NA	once	TGTGCCAGCACTCAGGCTAGTGGGGGGTCAGATACGCAGTATTTT	CASTQASGGSDTQYF
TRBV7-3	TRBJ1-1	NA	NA	TGTGCCAGCAGTCGAAGCGGGAATAGGGCTGAAGCTTTCTTT	CASSRSGNRAEAFF
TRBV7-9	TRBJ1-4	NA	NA	TGTGCCAGGGGGGGGTCCGATAATGAAAAACTGTTTTTT	CARGGSDNEKLFF
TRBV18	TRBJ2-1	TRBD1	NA	TGTGCCAGCTCACCATTTGGGCAGGGGGCATACAATGAGCAGTTCTTC	CASSPFGQGAYNEQFF
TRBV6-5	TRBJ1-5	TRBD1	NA	TGTGCCAGCAGCTTGGACAGGGATGTTCAGCCCCAGCATTTT	CASSLDRDVQPQHF
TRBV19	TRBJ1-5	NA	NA	TGTGCCAGTAGTGCCCGACAGGGCAATCAGCCCCAGCATTTT	CASSARQGNQPQHF
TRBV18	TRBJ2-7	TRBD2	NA	TGTGCCAGCTCACCAGGTGCGGGGGGGGCTCTCGAGCAGTACTTC	CASSPGAGGALEQYF
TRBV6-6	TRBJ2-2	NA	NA	TGTGCCAGCAGTTACTCGCCCGGGGAGCTGTTTTTT	CASSYSPGELFF
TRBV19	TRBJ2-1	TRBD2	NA	TGTGCCAGTAAACTAGCGGGCCTAACCACCTCCTACAATGAGCAGTTCTTC	CASKLAGLTTSYNEQFF
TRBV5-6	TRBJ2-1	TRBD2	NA	TGTGCCAGCAGCCTGGCGGGAGGGGTATACAATGAGCAGTTCTTC	CASSLAGGVYNEQFF
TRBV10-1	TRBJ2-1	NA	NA	TGCGCCAGCAGTGGGGTGTTAGTAGCGGCCTACAATGAGCAGTTCTTC	CASSGVLVAAYNEQFF
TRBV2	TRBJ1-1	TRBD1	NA	TGTGCCAGCAGTCCAGGGGGGAGGACTGAAGCTTTCTTT	CASSPGGRTEAFF
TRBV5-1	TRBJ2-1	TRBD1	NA	TGCGCCAGCAGCGCCGGGACAGGGAACAATGAGCAGTTCTTC	CASSAGTGNNEQFF
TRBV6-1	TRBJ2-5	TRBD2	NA	TGTGCCAGCAGTGACTACGGGAGGGGTCGAGAGACCCAGTACTTC	CASSDYGRGRETQYF
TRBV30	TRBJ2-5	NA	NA	TGTGCCTGGAGTGTACTACCCCTCTCCCAGTACTTC	CAWSVLPLSQYF
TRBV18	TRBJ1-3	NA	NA	TGTGCCAGCTCACCTTCGGCGGAACTCTCTGGAAACACCATATATTTT	CASSPSAELSGNTIYF
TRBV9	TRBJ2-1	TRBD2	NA	TGTGCCAGCAGCGTAGATGGCGGGAGGGGCCTCTTTAGCGAGCAGTTCTTC	CASSVDGGRGLFSEQFF
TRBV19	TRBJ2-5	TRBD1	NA	TGTGCCAGTAGTATAAGGGACAGGGCGACAGAGACCCAGTACTTC	CASSIRDRATETQYF
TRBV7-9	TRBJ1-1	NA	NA	TGTGCCAGCAGCTTAGTGGTCGGATTGAACACTGAAGCTTTCTTT	CASSLVVGLNTEAFF
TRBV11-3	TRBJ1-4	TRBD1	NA	TGTGCCAGCAGCTTCTATGGGGACAGAAATGAAAAACTGTTTTTT	CASSFYGDRNEKLFF
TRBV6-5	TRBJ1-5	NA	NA	TGTGCCAGCAGTTTCTCTTCGCGACAGGAGGGTCAGCCCCAGCATTTT	CASSFSSRQEGQPQHF
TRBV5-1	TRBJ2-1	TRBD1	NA	TGCGCCAGCAGCCTACAGGGGGCGCGTTACAATGAGCAGTTCTTC	CASSLQGARYNEQFF
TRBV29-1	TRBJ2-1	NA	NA	TGCAGCGTCTCGGACTTTTACAATGAGCAGTTCTTC	CSVSDFYNEQFF
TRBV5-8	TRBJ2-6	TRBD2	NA	TGTGCCAGCAGCTTGACTAGCGATTACTCTGGGGCCAACGTCCTGACTTTC	CASSLTSDYSGANVLTF
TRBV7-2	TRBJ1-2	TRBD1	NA	TGTGCCAGCAGCTCCGGGACAGGGTACTATGGCTACACCTTC	CASSSGTGYYGYTF
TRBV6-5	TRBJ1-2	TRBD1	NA	TGTGCCAGCAGTTACACCTCCGGGACAGGTTTCTATGGCTACACCTTC	CASSYTSGTGFYGYTF
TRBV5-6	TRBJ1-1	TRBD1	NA	TGTGCCAGCAGCAATGAAAGACAGGGGAGGACTGAAGCTTTCTTT	CASSNERQGRTEAFF
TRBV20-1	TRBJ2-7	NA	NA	TGCAGTGCTAGCCCTTGGGGCGAGCAGTACTTC	CSASPWGEQYF
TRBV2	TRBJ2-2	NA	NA	TGTGCCAGCAGTGAGGGGGGGCCACGCACCGGGGAGCTGTTTTTT	CASSEGGPRTGELFF
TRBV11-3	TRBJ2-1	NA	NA	TGTGCCAGCAGCTTAGATGGCGGAAAAGGGGGCAATGAGCAGTTCTTC	CASSLDGGKGGNEQFF
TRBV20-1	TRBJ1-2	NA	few	TGCAGTGCTCCCAGTGGCTACACCTTC	CSAPSGYTF
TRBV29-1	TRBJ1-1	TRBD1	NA	TGCAGCGCTGTACAGGGGAAAACTGAAGCTTTCTTT	CSAVQGKTEAFF
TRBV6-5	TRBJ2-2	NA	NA	TGTGCCAGCAGTCTAGACGCCGGGGAGCTGTTTTTT	CASSLDAGELFF
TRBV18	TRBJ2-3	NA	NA	TGTGCCAGCTCACCATTGGGGGTCAGGGGAGATACGCAGTATTTT	CASSPLGVRGDTQYF
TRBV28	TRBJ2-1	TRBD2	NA	TGTGCCAGCAGTGAACTAGCGGGTAAGGGTTACAATGAGCAGTTCTTC	CASSELAGKGYNEQFF
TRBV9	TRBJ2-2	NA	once	TGTGCCAGCAGCGTAGTGGGCGACCCGGGGGAGCTGTTTTTT	CASSVVGDPGELFF